One sample yielded the 10 T cell receptor beta chains listed below, sequenced in a study of OX40 agonist ivuxolimab in advanced cancers. Measured with immunoSEQ multiplex PCR; TCRdb has only the in-frame clones, and not every one. Of about 100,000 clones listed, approximately 80% are singletons. The source was CD4+ or CD8+ T cells sorted from blood, collected in a trial of the OX40 agonist ivuxolimab. The receptors shown here come from an adult with an advanced solid tumor such as melanoma, head and neck, liver or kidney cancer.

The chain joins TRBV27 to TRBJ1-4; no reliable D call. Germline CDR1 and CDR2: MNHEY and SMNVEV (reference sequence). Trimming took off 6 bases at V and 0 bases at J, with 8 bases between the two ends. This CDR3 is 14 amino acids long. DNA for the CDR3: TGTGCCAGCAGGCGGTTTGCAACTAATGAAAAACTGTTTTTT. Translating it yields CASRRFATNEKLFF.

The gene calls are TRBV2 and TRBJ2-3, with a tentative D call TRBD2 (6 bases). Trimming removed 11 bases at V and 0 bases at J, with 15 bases between. The CDR3 spans 14 residues. Germline loops: CDR1 SNHLY, CDR2 FYNNEI. The CDR3 coding sequence is TGTGCCCCCCGATTGGCGGGGAGCACAGATACGCAGTATTTT. Protein product: CAPRLAGSTDTQYF. Drawing the rest from reference TRBV2 and TRBJ2-3, the complete variable domain is EPEVTQTPSHQVTQMGQEVILRCVPISNHLYFYWYRQILGQKVEFLVSFYNNEISEKSEIFDDQFSVERPDGSNFTLKIRSTKLEDSAMYFCAPRLAGSTDTQYFGPGTRLTVL.

Comment on this clone: The same CDR3 also results from other DNA sequences found in this sample. The gene calls are TRBV5-6 and TRBJ2-7; D gene ambiguous. Germline V gene sequence: CDR1 SGHDT, CDR2 YYEEEE. Trimming pared 1 base from V and 4 bases from J, leaving 3 bases between. There are 11 residues in the CDR3. The CDR3 DNA reads as TGTGCCAGCAGCTTGCAGTACGAGCAGTACTTC. Translation gives CASSLQYEQYF.

The gene calls are TRBV19 and TRBJ2-7, with TRBD1 identical over 8 bases. Germline-derived CDR1 and CDR2 are LNHDA and SQIVND (reference sequence). The CDR3 is 13 residues long. The J segment lost 7 bases and the V segment lost 3 bases, leaving 5 bases of the junction unmatched. This CDR3 reads CASSILQGEEQYF. The DNA of the CDR3 is TGTGCCAGTAGTATCTTACAGGGGGAGGAGCAGTACTTC.

The chain recombines TRBV28 with TRBJ2-3; possible D gene TRBD2, 6 bases. Germline assignment: CDR1 MDHEN and CDR2 SYDVKM. V gave up 5 bases and J gave up 4 bases, with 10 bases separating them. The length of the CDR3 is 13 residues. CDR3 protein: CASSRGRPDTQYF. For the CDR3, the DNA is TGTGCCAGCAGTCGGGGGAGGCCAGATACGCAGTATTTT.

The rearrangement joins TRBV2 to TRBJ2-1, with a tentative D call TRBD1 (6 bases). Trimming cost V 8 bases and J 0 bases, with 20 bases left between them. Per the germline V gene, CDR1 is SNHLY and CDR2 is FYNNEI. This CDR3 spans 17 amino acids. This CDR3 is CASRAGVTLSSYNEQFF. In DNA, the CDR3 is TGTGCCAGCCGGGCAGGGGTCACCCTTAGCTCCTACAATGAGCAGTTCTTC. Filled out from reference TRBV2 and TRBJ2-1, the complete variable domain reads EPEVTQTPSHQVTQMGQEVILRCVPISNHLYFYWYRQILGQKVEFLVSFYNNEISEKSEIFDDQFSVERPDGSNFTLKIRSTKLEDSAMYFCASRAGVTLSSYNEQFFGPGTRLTVL.

The chain joins TRBV5-5 to TRBJ1-5; D is perhaps TRBD1 (5 bases). Germline CDR1 reads SGHKS; CDR2 reads YYEKEE (reference sequence). The CDR3 totals 15 residues. Between the trimmed V and J ends, which lost 0 bases and 7 bases, there was a span of 14 bases. This CDR3 reads CASSLGGKQSQPQHF. The CDR3, as DNA: TGTGCCAGCAGCTTGGGGGGGAAGCAAAGCCAGCCCCAGCATTTT.

This clone was counted a single time. The rearrangement joins TRBV2 to TRBJ2-7; TRBD1 aligns across 11 bases. The V segment lost 6 bases and the J segment 4 bases; nucleotides outside the gene matches: 5. This CDR3 spans 14 amino acids. Germline assignment: CDR1 SNHLY and CDR2 FYNNEI. CDR3 in DNA: TGTGCCAGCAGGTCCCGGGACAGGGGGTACGAGCAGTACTTC. Translating it yields CASRSRDRGYEQYF.

The V call is TRBV15, the J call TRBJ2-2, with 11 bases that match TRBD2. The CDR3 loop spans 17 amino acids. CDR1 is LNHNV, CDR2 YYDKDF, per germline (reference sequence). V dropped 1 base and J dropped 3; count of bases not matched to a gene: 4. The CDR3 is CATSRGRGLADTGELFF. CDR3 bases: TGTGCCACCAGCAGAGGGCGGGGACTAGCGGACACCGGGGAGCTGTTTTTT.

The chain links TRBV2 to TRBJ2-1; TRBD2 is a possible D gene (5 bases). The CDR3 is 12 amino acids. The germline V gene has CDR1 SNHLY and CDR2 FYNNEI. CDR3 region: CVSGKLPNEQFF. DNA for the CDR3: TGTGTCTCGGGGAAGCTACCCAATGAGCAGTTCTTC.